A single sample is the source of the 19 T cell receptor beta chains below, sequenced in a study of post-analysis software for immune sequencing data. These receptors lack a known antigen. Each TCR beta cDNA library carried unique molecular identifiers. TCRdb used MiXCR to reprocess the PCR reads, holding one entry per CDR3 protein. The sample lists approximately 660,000 distinct CDR3 sequences; roughly three fifths were seen once. Study findings and constraints: Among 5 or 6 TRBV segments more frequent in patients than controls were TRBV5-6, TRBV5-1 and TRBV20-1.

The material sequenced was blood. All receptors come from a girl aged 2 to 10 with multiple sclerosis.

CDR3 in amino acids: CASSSYGTGSSGANVLTF. The CDR3 DNA follows: TGTGCCAGCAGCTCATACGGGACGGGTAGCTCTGGGGCCAACGTCCTGACTTTC. The rearrangement links TRBV7-2 to TRBJ2-6, with D possibly being TRBD1 or TRBD2 (5 bases each). The V gene lost 4 bases and the J gene lost 0 bases, with 16 bases spanning the gap. This CDR3 region has 18 residues. Germline V gene sequence: CDR1 SGHTA, CDR2 FQGNSA.

This clonotype was counted between two and nine times. The chain couples TRBV7-2 to TRBJ2-5; no clear D. The germline V gene has CDR1 SGHTA and CDR2 FQGNSA. The CDR3 sequence is 14 residues long. V lost 3 bases and J lost 2, with 10 bases in between. CDR3 loop: CASSLSGQQETQYF. The CDR3 DNA sequence: TGTGCCAGCAGCTTGTCTGGGCAGCAAGAGACCCAGTACTTC. Complete variable domain (other parts from reference TRBV7-2 and TRBJ2-5): GAGVSQSPSNKVTEKGKDVELRCDPISGHTALYWYRQSLGQGLEFLIYFQGNSAPDKSGLPSDRFSAERTGGSVSTLTIQRTQQEDSAVYLCASSLSGQQETQYFGPGTRLLVL.

The chain recombines TRBV6-5 with TRBJ2-3; 8 bases line up with TRBD1. This CDR3 spans 16 amino acids. Germline CDR1 is MNHEY and CDR2 is SVGAGI. V gave up 6 bases and J gave up 5 bases; unmatched junction bases: 13. CDR3 nucleotide sequence: TGTGCCAGCAGAATTTTTTTTCAGGGGGCTGTAGATACGCAGTATTTT. Encoded protein: CASRIFFQGAVDTQYF.

In this sample, this clonotype turned up a few times. The chain couples TRBV4-3 to TRBJ2-3, with no clear D. The germline V gene encodes CDR1 LGHNA and CDR2 YSLEER. There are 13 residues in the CDR3. V was trimmed by 8 bases and J by 5 bases, leaving 14 bases between them. As DNA, the CDR3 is TGCGCCAGCGGCATCGAGGTAGGAGATACGCAGTATTTT. This sequence encodes CASGIEVGDTQYF.

The rearrangement links TRBV15 to TRBJ2-5; 8 bases map to TRBD1. This CDR3 region has 15 residues. Losses at the gene ends were 6 bases for V and 5 bases for J; bases not matched to a gene: 11. Germline CDR1 is LNHNV and CDR2 is YYDKDF (reference sequence). The CDR3 loop reads CATRGTRGPRETQYF. DNA of the CDR3: TGTGCCACCAGGGGGACCAGGGGGCCGAGGGAGACCCAGTACTTC.

This chain connects TRBV7-2 to TRBJ1-1, with no clear D. Trimming removed 2 bases from V and 5 bases from J, with 9 bases in between. This CDR3 region has 13 residues. Germline CDR1 is SGHTA and CDR2 is FQGNSA. The CDR3 region has the DNA TGTGCCAGCAGCTTATATGAGGGTACTGAAGCTTTCTTT. Residues: CASSLYEGTEAFF. Together with reference TRBV7-2 and TRBJ1-1, the CDR3 gives the full variable domain: GAGVSQSPSNKVTEKGKDVELRCDPISGHTALYWYRQSLGQGLEFLIYFQGNSAPDKSGLPSDRFSAERTGGSVSTLTIQRTQQEDSAVYLCASSLYEGTEAFFGQGTRLTVV.

The chain uses TRBV6-6 and TRBJ2-6; D perhaps matches TRBD1 (5 bases). Germline lookup yields CDR1 MNHNY and CDR2 SVGAGI (reference sequence). There are 15 residues in the CDR3. V lost 5 bases, J lost 4 bases, and 12 bases lay in between. In DNA form, the CDR3 reads TGTGCCAGCAGTCAGGGCCCCGCGGGGGCCAACGTCCTGACTTTC. Its translation: CASSQGPAGANVLTF.

A single count supports this clonotype. The chain combines TRBV5-1 with TRBJ2-1; D gene uncertain. Trimming shortened V by 0 bases and J by 3 bases, and 7 bases separated the two germline ends. The germline V gene encodes CDR1 SGHRS and CDR2 YFSETQ. There are 14 residues in the CDR3. The CDR3 loop is CASSLVHLYNEQFF. The CDR3 DNA reads TGCGCCAGCAGCTTGGTACACCTCTACAATGAGCAGTTCTTC. Full variable domain (remainder filled in from reference TRBV5-1 and TRBJ2-1): KAGVTQTPRYLIKTRGQQVTLSCSPISGHRSVSWYQQTPGQGLQFLFEYFSETQRNKGNFPGRFSGRQFSNSRSEMNVSTLELGDSALYLCASSLVHLYNEQFFGPGTRLTVL.

The chain links TRBV25-1 to TRBJ2-2; TRBD2 is a possible D gene (6 bases). Germline lookup yields CDR1 MGHDK and CDR2 SYGVNS. V lost 3 bases and J lost 3, with 11 bases in between. CDR3 length: 15 amino acids. The DNA for the CDR3 is TGTGCCAGCAGTGACGGCGGGAAGGACACCGGGGAGCTGTTTTTT. It specifies CASSDGGKDTGELFF.

The chain is built from TRBV7-2 and TRBJ1-4; a weak D match, TRBD1 (6 bases). Germline V lookup: CDR1 SGHTA, CDR2 FQGNSA. The CDR3 is made up of 16 amino acids. V dropped 3 bases and J dropped 3 bases, with 14 bases sitting between them. Here the CDR3 DNA reads TGTGCCAGCAGCTTCGCAGGGGTTCGGGCTAATGAAAAACTGTTTTTT. The encoded protein is CASSFAGVRANEKLFF. Full variable domain (outside the CDR3, taken from reference TRBV7-2 and TRBJ1-4): GAGVSQSPSNKVTEKGKDVELRCDPISGHTALYWYRQSLGQGLEFLIYFQGNSAPDKSGLPSDRFSAERTGGSVSTLTIQRTQQEDSAVYLCASSFAGVRANEKLFFGSGTQLSVL.

This clonotype has just a few counts. This sequence joins TRBV5-1 and TRBJ2-1; TRBD2 matches 8 bases. In germline, CDR1 is SGHRS, CDR2 YFSETQ. This CDR3 has 15 residues. The trim removed 2 bases at V and 4 bases at J, leaving 5 bases unmatched. The DNA of the CDR3 is TGCGCCAGCAGCTTTGGCGGGGGGTCTTACAATGAGCAGTTCTTC. Residues: CASSFGGGSYNEQFF.

In DNA, the CDR3 is TGTGCCAGCAGTCCTCCGACTAGCGGGGCCTACGAGCAGTACTTC. This encodes CASSPPTSGAYEQYF. The gene calls are TRBV6-5 and TRBJ2-7, with 11 bases aligning to TRBD2. Germline CDR1 is MNHEY and CDR2 is SVGAGI. The CDR3 extends over 15 amino acids. J gave up 2 bases and V 5 bases, and 5 bases lay outside the gene matches.

This clonotype was counted many times. The rearrangement uses TRBV7-9 and TRBJ2-7, with a possible D match to TRBD1 (5 bases). V was pared by 1 base and J by 5 bases, with 6 bases between. The germline V gene has CDR1 SEHNR and CDR2 FQNEAQ (reference sequence). The length of the CDR3 is 12 residues. The CDR3 nucleotides are TGTGCCAGCAGCTTAGACAGGAACGAGCAGTACTTC. This encodes CASSLDRNEQYF. Based on the CDR3 plus reference TRBV7-9 and TRBJ2-7, the full variable domain is DTGVSQNPRHKITKRGQNVTFRCDPISEHNRLYWYRQTLGQGPEFLTYFQNEAQLEKSRLLSDRFSAERPKGSFSTLEIQRTEQGDSAMYLCASSLDRNEQYFGPGTRLTVT.

The chain is built from TRBV12-3 or TRBV12-4 and TRBJ2-1, with TRBD2 identical over 8 bases. This CDR3 spans 17 amino acids. The junction had 12 bases not matched to a gene; V was cut back by 3 bases and J by 5 bases. CDR3 in amino acids: CASSLGLPAGDNNEQFF. The CDR3 DNA sequence: TGTGCCAGCAGTTTGGGTCTCCCAGCGGGGGACAACAATGAGCAGTTCTTC.

This clonotype was observed a few times. J is TRBJ1-5 and V is TRBV6-2 or TRBV6-3; 8 bases line up with TRBD1. This CDR3 spans 20 amino acids. The junction had 21 bases not matched to a gene; V was cut back by 4 bases and J by 4 bases. Per germline, CDR1 MNHEY and CDR2 SVGEGT. CDR3 in DNA: TGTGCCAGCAGTTCGGGAGATGGACAGGGCCTACCTCGGGCTAATCAGCCCCAGCATTTT. It yields the protein CASSSGDGQGLPRANQPQHF.

This clonotype appeared once. The V gene is TRBV20-1, the J gene TRBJ2-2; TRBD2 matches at 9 bases. The ends lost 5 bases at V and 5 bases at J; junction bases unmatched: 15. The CDR3 totals 17 residues. CDR1 is DFQATT, CDR2 SNEGSKA, per germline (reference sequence). CDR3 in amino acids: CSAAAAISGGLTGELFF. CDR3 DNA sequence: TGCAGTGCTGCAGCCGCTATTAGCGGGGGCTTAACCGGGGAGCTGTTTTTT.

The chain is built from TRBV20-1 and TRBJ2-7; no clear D gene. CDR3 size: 14 residues. V lost 5 bases and J 0 bases, leaving 14 bases between the germline ends. Germline loops: CDR1 DFQATT, CDR2 SNEGSKA (reference sequence). CDR3 sequence: CSAGNSDTSYEQYF. The CDR3 DNA reads as TGCAGTGCTGGGAACAGCGACACCTCCTACGAGCAGTACTTC.

This chain joins TRBV7-2 and TRBJ2-5, with D possibly matching TRBD2 (5 bases). CDR1 is SGHTA, CDR2 FQGNSA, per germline. This CDR3 is 15 amino acids long. V dropped 1 base and J dropped 5 bases, with 14 bases sitting between them. Written as DNA, the CDR3 is TGTGCCAGCAGCTTAGAGGGAGCCAAGGGTGAGACCCAGTACTTC. As protein: CASSLEGAKGETQYF.

The chain couples TRBV30 to TRBJ1-2; 9 nucleotides agree with TRBD1. V shed 4 bases and J 8 bases; nucleotides not matched to a gene: 5. CDR1 is GTSNPN and CDR2 is SVGIG in the germline V gene (reference sequence). This CDR3 comprises 12 residues. The CDR3 protein is CAWMDRGAGYTF. The DNA for the CDR3 is TGTGCCTGGATGGACAGGGGTGCAGGCTACACCTTC.